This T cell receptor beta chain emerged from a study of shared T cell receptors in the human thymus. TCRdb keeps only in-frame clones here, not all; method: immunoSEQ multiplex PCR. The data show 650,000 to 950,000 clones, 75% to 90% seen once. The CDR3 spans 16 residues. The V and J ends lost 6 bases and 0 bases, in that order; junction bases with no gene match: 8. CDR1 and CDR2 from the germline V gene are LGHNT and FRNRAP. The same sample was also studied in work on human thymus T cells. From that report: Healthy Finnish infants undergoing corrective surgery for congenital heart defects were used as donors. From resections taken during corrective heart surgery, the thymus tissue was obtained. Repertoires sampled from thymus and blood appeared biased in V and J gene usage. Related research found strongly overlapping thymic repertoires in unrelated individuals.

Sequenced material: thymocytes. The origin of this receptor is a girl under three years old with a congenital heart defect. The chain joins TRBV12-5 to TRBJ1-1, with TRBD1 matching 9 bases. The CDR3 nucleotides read TGTGCTAGTGGCTGGACAGGGGAAGGCATGAACACTGAAGCTTTCTTT. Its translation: CASGWTGEGMNTEAFF.